This T cell receptor beta chain stems from a study of shared clonotypes between healthy human individuals. Whole-study findings and limits: Sharing across four donors was seen in 4.5% to 6.5% of naive CD4 clonotypes.

This clone was seen just once. What it binds is unknown. Sequencing was performed with immunoSEQ multiplex PCR; in TCRdb, only in-frame clones are kept and a portion is missing. The profile covers around 2.1 million clones, with almost 96% appearing a single time and 0.13% taken by the ten largest. The V gene lost 8 bases and the J gene lost 6 bases, with 16 bases spanning the gap. This CDR3 is built from 13 residues. Germline CDR1 MNHEY, CDR2 SVGAGI. The sample consisted of naive CD4+ T cells sorted from blood. The subset here: CD45RA+ positively selected. The clonotype originates from a man aged 18 to 30 in good health. The rearrangement links TRBV6-5 to TRBJ1-2; D remains ambiguous. CDR3 bases: TGTGCCAGCGGACCGATGGTGGGGAATGGCTACACCTTC. This translates into CASGPMVGNGYTF.